The entry below describes one T cell receptor (beta chain). Its antigen remains unidentified. This sample stems from a study of PD-L1 blockade in urothelial cancer. Study information: The number of prior chemotherapy regimens per patient was 0 to 3. The median T cell count in blood samples was over 140,000. Whole-study results and caveats: Prediction of better survival came from below-median pretreatment blood TCR clonality.

Trimming removed 6 bases from V and 5 bases from J; junction bases left unmatched: 6. CDR3 length: 14 residues. Germline values: CDR1 SNHLY, CDR2 FYNNEI. TCRdb's table, derived via immunoSEQ multiplex PCR, lists solely in-frame clones and lacks some. The sample contains 87,000 or so clones, roughly 84% of which appear only once. Time point indicated: pretreatment peripheral blood. Samples were collected from each patient before treatment and during treatment. Each patient gave between 1 and 8 of them in total. The chain carries TRBV2 and TRBJ1-1, with 10 bases aligning to TRBD1. The clonotype was recovered from a man aged 60 to 69 with urothelial cancer. Sequences were derived from PBMCs, sampled around atezolizumab (anti-PD-L1) treatment. CDR3 coding DNA: TGTGCCAGCAGAGACAGGGGGCTAGGAACTGAAGCTTTCTTT. Translation: CASRDRGLGTEAFF.